This T cell receptor (beta chain) emerged from a study of cytomegalovirus exposure and HLA in healthy donors. Germline CDR1 SGHVS, CDR2 FQNEAQ. This CDR3 has 17 residues. Losses at the gene ends were 0 bases for V and 5 bases for J; bases not matched to a gene: 7. PCR employed 60 Vbeta and 13 Jbeta primers. Assay used: immunoSEQ multiplex PCR; TCRdb lists only in-frame clones, some missing. The sample includes a few hundred thousand clones, over 80% of them seen just once. This sequence originates from a woman aged 45-65 years in good health and CMV-seropositive. The sample was PBMCs. The chain carries TRBV7-8 and TRBJ2-5; 12 bases are shared with TRBD2. CDR3: CASSLANLAGGWETQYF. CDR3 nucleotides: TGTGCCAGCAGCTTAGCGAATCTAGCGGGGGGGTGGGAGACCCAGTACTTC. Based on the CDR3 plus reference TRBV7-8 and TRBJ2-5, the full variable domain is GAGVSQSPRYKVAKRGQDVALRCDPISGHVSLFWYQQALGQGPEFLTYFQNEAQLDKSGLPSDRFFAERPEGSVSTLKIQRTQQEDSAVYLCASSLANLAGGWETQYFGPGTRLLVL.